This section outlines one TCR beta chain sequence together with its context. It has no known antigen specificity. No base quality information exists; no much larger clone differs at one position. The sample belongs to a study of control samples from healthy donors and cancer patients (TCRdb year 2020). The germline V end is reduced by 6 bases and the J end by 1 base; junction bases left unmatched: 2. Including the terminal cysteine and phenylalanine, the CDR3 comprises 15 residues. CDR3 DNA is the only sequence kept; it has 45 bases, read in frame from the first base. The germline V gene yields MNHEY for CDR1 and SVGAGI for CDR2. Library preparation employed the immunoSEQ multiplex PCR assay. What TCRdb holds here is the immuneACCESS table cut down to in-frame rearrangements. Part of the clones is not present; checked against another copy, under half of the missing clones reflect an unresolved V gene, and the others are unexplained. Across this sample there are under 150,000 clones, with around 90% seen only once. Less than 5.5% of the sample is held by the ten biggest clonotypes.

This sequence uses TRBV6-5 and TRBJ2-3; 12 bases in the junction line up with TRBD2. This clonotype originated in a man in his thirties or forties in good health. Material for sequencing was blood. In nucleotides, the sequence is TGTGCCAGCAGCCTAGCGGGAGGGGGCACAGATACGCAGTATTTT. The resulting protein is CASSLAGGGTDTQYF.